The next 14 T cell receptor beta chains were all read from a single sample in a study of tissue T cells after allogeneic stem cell transplantation. The time point is: mouse harvest day 7 after allogeneic transplant. The graft held 10^6 splenic CD5+ T cells and 10^7 T-cell-depleted bone marrow cells. Produced via immunoSEQ multiplex PCR; TCRdb's table is partial and in-frame only. Of roughly 8,700 clones in the sample, around 43% were seen once. Sequenced input: gut tissue. The origin of the receptors is a female BALB/c mouse given C57BL/6 T cells with graft-versus-host disease after an allogeneic hematopoietic cell transplant.

In the case of this clone: Genes and germline come from the mouse. The CDR3 goes on 1 residue after the read ends, and that part is filled in from the germline J gene. This rearrangement joins TRBV14 to TRBJ2-4, with 9 positions matching TRBD2. Germline trimming cut 5 bases from V and 5 bases from J; bases unmatched to any gene: 6. Germline values: CDR1 SGHDT, CDR2 FRDEAV. The CDR3 covers 14 residues. This CDR3 is CASSSDWGRNTLYF. The CDR3 bases that were read are TGTGCCAGCAGCTCCGACTGGGGGAGAAACACCTTGTAC.

Regarding this clone: At one end, the junction sequence differs from germline, possibly due to a read error. Gene names and germline match the mouse. The read terminates 1 residue ahead of where the CDR3 ends, so the germline J gene completes it. Other nucleotide sequences in the sample specify the same CDR3. The rearrangement links TRBV12-2 to TRBJ2-3; 9 bases match TRBD2. The CDR3 loop spans 17 amino acids. CDR1 is SGHLS, CDR2 HYDKME, per germline. CDR3 amino acids: CASSLEWGGAGAETLYF. The covered CDR3 bases are TGTGCCAGCTCTCTCGAGTGGGGGGGCGCGGGTGCAGAAACACTGTAT.

This clone is classed as medium-sized (0.01 to 0.1%). Gene names denote mouse genes. The read halts 1 residue ahead of the CDR3 end, with the missing end drawn from the germline J gene. The chain employs TRBV14 and TRBJ1-1, with a possible D match to TRBD1 (5 bases). Trimming left V 6 bases short and J 3 bases short, with 12 bases between. CDR1 SGHDT and CDR2 FRDEAV come from the germline V gene. The CDR3 sequence is 13 residues long. CDR3 DNA (partial): TGTGCCAGCATTGACAGCCGCGACACAGAAGTCTTC. Its protein is CASIDSRDTEVF. The entire CDR3 protein is CASIDSRDTEVFF.

On this clone: Gene labels here are mouse ones. The DNA ends 1 residue before the CDR3 does, and the rest of the CDR3 is filled in from the germline J gene. The chain combines TRBV4 with TRBJ2-3; 8 nucleotides agree with TRBD2. V lost 5 bases and J lost 0; bases outside the gene matches: 7. This CDR3 comprises 16 residues. Germline-derived CDR1 and CDR2 are LGHDT and YNNKQL (reference sequence). The CDR3: CASSDRLGSSAETLYF. The part of the CDR3 DNA that was read is TGTGCCAGCAGCGATCGACTGGGGTCTAGTGCAGAAACGCTGTAT.

In the case of this clone: The genes and germline here are from mouse. With the read ending 1 residue before the CDR3 end, the germline J gene is used to fill in that end. This sample also contains other DNA sequences that code for the same CDR3. The J gene is TRBJ2-7, the V gene TRBV26; D possibly corresponds to TRBD1 (5 bases). The V gene's germline CDR1 is KGHPV and CDR2 FQNQEV (reference sequence). V was trimmed by 2 bases and J by 1 base, leaving 6 bases between them. The CDR3 contains 13 residues. Incomplete CDR3 DNA: TGTGCCAGCAGTCTGGCAGGGTCCTATGAACAGTAC. Encoded protein: CASSLAGSYEQY. In full, the CDR3 is CASSLAGSYEQYF.

As for this clone: The genes and germline here are from mouse. Read sequence stops 1 residue before the CDR3 end, and the germline J gene provides the missing end. The V gene is TRBV14, the J gene TRBJ2-1, with D possibly TRBD1 on 5 matching bases. This CDR3 has 13 residues. The germline gives CDR1 SGHDT, CDR2 FRDEAV. V gave up 2 bases and J gave up 8 bases, with 11 bases separating them. The CDR3 is CASSFGGETEQFF. CDR3 DNA (partial): TGTGCCAGCAGTTTTGGAGGGGAGACTGAGCAGTTC.

This clone has more than one count but fewer than ten. The genes are named according to mouse. The read finishes 1 residue shy of the CDR3 end, and the germline J gene is used to complete it. The V and J genes are TRBV2 and TRBJ2-7, with D unresolved. The length of the CDR3 is 14 residues. The germline V gene has CDR1 LGHNA and CDR2 YSYQKL. Trimming stripped 3 bases from V and 0 bases from J, with 9 bases between. The covered CDR3 bases are TGTGCCAGCAGCCACCCCGGGGTCTCCTATGAACAGTAC. Protein sequence: CASSHPGVSYEQY. The full CDR3 sequence reads CASSHPGVSYEQYF.

This clone was recorded once. All gene names here are mouse names. The read stops 1 residue short of the end of the CDR3; the missing end is completed from the germline J gene. This chain connects TRBV26 to TRBJ2-5, with 8 bases fitting TRBD2. V lost 4 bases to trimming and J lost 6 bases; unmatched junction nucleotides: 6. Germline V gene lookup returns CDR1 KGHPV and CDR2 FQNQEV (reference sequence). The CDR3 loop spans 14 amino acids. The CDR3 reads CASSPGTGGDTQYF. The covered CDR3 bases are TGTGCCAGCAGTCCCGGGACTGGAGGGGACACCCAGTAC.

As for this clone: The listed genes are named as in mouse. The read comes to an end 1 residue before the CDR3 does, leaving the germline J gene to fill in the end. The chain couples TRBV12-1 to TRBJ1-6, with TRBD1 as a possible D gene (5 bases). TRBJ1-6 is assigned to the ORF class and has an uncertain function. This CDR3 is 13 amino acids long. Germline-derived CDR1 and CDR2 are SGHSN and HYEKVE. V was trimmed by 2 bases and J by 5 bases, leaving 6 bases between them. Here the CDR3 reads CASSQTDNSPLYF. The DNA read from the CDR3 is TGTGCCAGCTCTCAGACAGATAATTCGCCCCTCTAC.

This clone was observed a few times. Mouse gene names apply. The read gets to within 1 residue of the CDR3 end, and the germline J gene fills in the rest. This rearrangement joins TRBV16 to TRBJ2-7; D remains ambiguous. The CDR3 length is 12 residues. V was trimmed by 1 base and J by 3 bases, leaving 4 bases between them. Germline lookup yields CDR1 SGHSA and CDR2 FRNQAP. The CDR3 sequence: CASSLAGYEQYF. The part of the CDR3 DNA that was read is TGTGCAAGCAGCTTAGCGGGCTATGAACAGTAC.

Worth noting for this clone: The listed genes are named as in mouse. The read falls 1 residue short of the CDR3 end, and the missing part is taken from the germline J gene. The chain recombines TRBV13-3 with TRBJ2-7; D possibly corresponds to TRBD1 (5 bases). The V end was cut by 0 bases, the J end by 0 bases, with 7 bases between. Germline V gene sequence: CDR1 NNHDY, CDR2 SYVADS. The CDR3 covers 14 residues. CDR3 region: CASSDDRSSYEQYF. The covered CDR3 bases are TGTGCCAGCAGTGATGACAGGAGCTCCTATGAACAGTAC.

Note on this clone: A much larger clone differs from this one at a single base, so this may be a read error. Genes and germline are mouse. Sequencing ends 1 residue short of the CDR3 end; the germline J gene provides the rest. This chain uses TRBV26 with TRBJ2-2; D not resolved. The germline gives CDR1 KGHPV, CDR2 FQNQEV (reference sequence). This CDR3 spans 13 amino acids. V was trimmed by 2 bases and J by 2 bases, leaving 3 bases between them. CDR3 bases read: TGTGCCAGCAGTCTGGAGAACACCGGGCAGCTCTAC. Its translation: CASSLENTGQLY. The CDR3 reads in full as CASSLENTGQLYF.

A note on this clone: Mouse names are used for the genes. The sequence runs out 1 residue before the end of the CDR3; the remainder is reconstructed from the germline J gene. V gene TRBV2 combines with J gene TRBJ2-3; D gene unclear. Germline loops: CDR1 LGHNA, CDR2 YSYQKL. Trimming cost V 4 bases and J 1 base, with 12 bases left between them. This CDR3 spans 15 amino acids. The covered CDR3 bases are TGTGCCAGCAGCCTCGGGAGGCAGGGTGCAGAAACGCTGTAT. Amino acid sequence: CASSLGRQGAETLY. In full, the CDR3 reads CASSLGRQGAETLYF.

On this clone itself: The gene names given are mouse names. The read falls 1 residue short of the CDR3 end, and the missing part is taken from the germline J gene. V and J are TRBV26 and TRBJ2-7; 11 bases line up with TRBD2. V lost 4 bases, J lost 3 bases, and 2 bases stayed unmatched. This CDR3 has 14 residues. The V gene's germline CDR1 is KGHPV and CDR2 FQNQEV (reference sequence). The CDR3 spells CASSPGLGVYEQYF. The sequenced part of the CDR3 DNA is TGTGCCAGCAGTCCGGGACTGGGGGTCTATGAACAGTAC. Variable domain in full (rest from reference TRBV26 and TRBJ2-7): NSKVIQTPRYLVKGQGQKAKMRCIPEKGHPVVFWYQQNKNNEFKFLINFQNQEVLQQIDMTEKRFSAECPSNSPCSLEIQSSEAGDSALYLCASSPGLGVYEQYFGPGTRLTVL.